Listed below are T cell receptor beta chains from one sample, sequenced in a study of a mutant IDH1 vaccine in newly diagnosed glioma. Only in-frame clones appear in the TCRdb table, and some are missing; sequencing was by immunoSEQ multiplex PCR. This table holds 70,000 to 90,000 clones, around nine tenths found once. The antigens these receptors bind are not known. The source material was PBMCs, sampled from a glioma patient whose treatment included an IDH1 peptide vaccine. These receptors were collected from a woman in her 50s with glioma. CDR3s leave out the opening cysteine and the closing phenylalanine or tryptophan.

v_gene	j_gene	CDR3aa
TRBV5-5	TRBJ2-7	ASSPRGGGGSSYEQY
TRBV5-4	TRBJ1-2	ASSLLDNYGYT
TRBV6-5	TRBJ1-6	ASRRQGDYNSPLH
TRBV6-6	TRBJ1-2	ASSSDGNYGYT
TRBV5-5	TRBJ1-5	ASSPGSLDLGNQPQH
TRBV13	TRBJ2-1	ASSAIWSPVYEQF
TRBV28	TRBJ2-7	ASSLGPPGRYEQY
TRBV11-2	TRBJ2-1	ASSLASYNEQF
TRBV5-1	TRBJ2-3	ASSRGTSDSTDTQY
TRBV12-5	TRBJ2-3	ASGLSDTQY
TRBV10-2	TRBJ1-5	ASKEGGYYQPQH
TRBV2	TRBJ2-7	ATQGGLLAGGYEQY
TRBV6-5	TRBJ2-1	ASSYTREQF
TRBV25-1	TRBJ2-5	ASSGGGEALFETQY
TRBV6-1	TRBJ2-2	ASNGAGGNTGELF
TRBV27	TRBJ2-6	ASSLFGVSGANVLT
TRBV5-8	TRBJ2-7	ASSLGGEGLYEQY
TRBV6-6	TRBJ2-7	ASSYSASGSYEQY
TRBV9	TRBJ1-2	ASSASGGGYYGYT
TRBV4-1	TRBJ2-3	ASSQGLTDTQY
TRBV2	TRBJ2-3	ASRPGLAGLRTQY
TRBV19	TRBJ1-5	ASSIARNQPQH
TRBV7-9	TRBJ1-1	ASRSDRGRAEAF
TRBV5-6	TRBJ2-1	ATALAGLVNEQF
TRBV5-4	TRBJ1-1	ASSLETGVNTEAF
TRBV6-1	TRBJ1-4	ASSEKQGPREKLF
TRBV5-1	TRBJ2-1	ASSLVAEQF
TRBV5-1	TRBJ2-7	ASRPGRTGHDEQY
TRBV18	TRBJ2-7	ASAGYEQY
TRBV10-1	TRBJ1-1	ASSYTRTGGTEAF
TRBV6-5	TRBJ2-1	ASSISGYSYNEQF